This T cell receptor beta chain was profiled in a study of Ad26.COV2.S vaccination and SARS-CoV-2 variants. Study in general: Intramuscular Ad26.COV2.S at 5x10^10 or 1x10^11 viral particles.

Study conclusions and caveats: Measurement of non-spike TCR breadth gave similar results in vaccine and placebo recipients. Substantial post-vaccination breadth of spike-specific CD8+ and CD4+ T cell responses was reported.

In the case of this clone: The antigen is unknown.

V shed 3 bases and J shed 1 base, with 13 bases lying between them. The CDR3 contains 15 residues. CDR1 and CDR2 (germline): SGHTS, YDEGEE. The repertoire was sequenced with immunoSEQ multiplex PCR; TCRdb's copy has only in-frame clones and lacks some. The sample lists some 480,000 clones, roughly 87% occurring once. Treatment indicated: around 19 received Ad26.COV2.S at low or high dose, single or two shots; roughly five received placebo; per-sample allocation not given. The samples date from day 63 after the first vaccine or placebo injection. An Ad26 vector expressing Wuhan-strain SARS-CoV-2 spike constituted the vaccine.

This chain uses TRBV5-8 with TRBJ1-1, with D perhaps matching TRBD1 (6 bases). This TCR was recovered from a person between 18 and 59 years old who received the Ad26.COV2.S COVID-19 vaccine or a placebo. Sequencing used peripheral blood, obtained in a trial of Ad26.COV2.S vaccine versus placebo. DNA for the CDR3: TGTGCCAGCAGCTCAAAGCAGGGGTGGAACACTGAAGCTTTCTTT. Amino acid sequence: CASSSKQGWNTEAFF.